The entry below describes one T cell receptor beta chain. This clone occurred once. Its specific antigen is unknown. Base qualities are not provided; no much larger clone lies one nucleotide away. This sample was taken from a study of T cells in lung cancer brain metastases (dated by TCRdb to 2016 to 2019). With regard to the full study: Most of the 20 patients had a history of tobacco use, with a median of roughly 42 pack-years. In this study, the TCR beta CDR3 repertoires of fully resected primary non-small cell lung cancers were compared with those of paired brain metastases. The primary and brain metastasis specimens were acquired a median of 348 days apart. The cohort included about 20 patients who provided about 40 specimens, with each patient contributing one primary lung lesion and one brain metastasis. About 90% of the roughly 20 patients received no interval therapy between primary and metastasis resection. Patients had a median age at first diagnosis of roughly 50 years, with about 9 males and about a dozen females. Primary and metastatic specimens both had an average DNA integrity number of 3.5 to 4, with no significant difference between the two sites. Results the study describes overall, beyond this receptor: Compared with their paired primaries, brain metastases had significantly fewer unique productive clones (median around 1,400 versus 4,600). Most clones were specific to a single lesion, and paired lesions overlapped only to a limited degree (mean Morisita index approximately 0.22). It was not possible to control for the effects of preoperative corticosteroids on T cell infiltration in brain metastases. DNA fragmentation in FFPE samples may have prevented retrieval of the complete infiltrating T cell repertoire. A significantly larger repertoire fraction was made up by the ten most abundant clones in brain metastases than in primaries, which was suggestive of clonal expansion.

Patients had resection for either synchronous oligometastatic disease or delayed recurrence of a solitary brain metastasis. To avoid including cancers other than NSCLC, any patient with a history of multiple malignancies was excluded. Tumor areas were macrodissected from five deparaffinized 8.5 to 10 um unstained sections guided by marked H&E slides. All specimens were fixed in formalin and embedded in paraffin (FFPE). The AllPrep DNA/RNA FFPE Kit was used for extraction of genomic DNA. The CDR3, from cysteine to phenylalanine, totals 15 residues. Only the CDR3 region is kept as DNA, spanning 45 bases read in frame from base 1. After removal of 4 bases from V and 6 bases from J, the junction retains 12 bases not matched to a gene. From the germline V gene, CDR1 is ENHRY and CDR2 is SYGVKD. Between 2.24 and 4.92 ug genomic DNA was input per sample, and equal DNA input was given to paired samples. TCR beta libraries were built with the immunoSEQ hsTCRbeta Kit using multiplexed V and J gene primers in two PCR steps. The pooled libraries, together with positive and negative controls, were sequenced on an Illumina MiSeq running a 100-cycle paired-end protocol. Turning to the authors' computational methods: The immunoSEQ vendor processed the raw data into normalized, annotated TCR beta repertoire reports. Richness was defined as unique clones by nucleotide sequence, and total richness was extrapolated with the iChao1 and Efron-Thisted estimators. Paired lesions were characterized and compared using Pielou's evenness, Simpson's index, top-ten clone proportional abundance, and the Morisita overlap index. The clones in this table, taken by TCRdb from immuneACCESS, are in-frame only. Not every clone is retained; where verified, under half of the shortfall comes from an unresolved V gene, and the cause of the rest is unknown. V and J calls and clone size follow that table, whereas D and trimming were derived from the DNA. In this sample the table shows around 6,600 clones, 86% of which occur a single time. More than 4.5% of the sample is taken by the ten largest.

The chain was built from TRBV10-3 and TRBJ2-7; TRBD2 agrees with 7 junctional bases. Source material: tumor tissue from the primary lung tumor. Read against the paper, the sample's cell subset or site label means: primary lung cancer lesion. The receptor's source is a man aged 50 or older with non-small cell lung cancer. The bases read TGTGCCATCAGTGGTGGCGGGGGTCGACCTGGCGAGCAGTACTTC. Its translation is CAISGGGGRPGEQYF.